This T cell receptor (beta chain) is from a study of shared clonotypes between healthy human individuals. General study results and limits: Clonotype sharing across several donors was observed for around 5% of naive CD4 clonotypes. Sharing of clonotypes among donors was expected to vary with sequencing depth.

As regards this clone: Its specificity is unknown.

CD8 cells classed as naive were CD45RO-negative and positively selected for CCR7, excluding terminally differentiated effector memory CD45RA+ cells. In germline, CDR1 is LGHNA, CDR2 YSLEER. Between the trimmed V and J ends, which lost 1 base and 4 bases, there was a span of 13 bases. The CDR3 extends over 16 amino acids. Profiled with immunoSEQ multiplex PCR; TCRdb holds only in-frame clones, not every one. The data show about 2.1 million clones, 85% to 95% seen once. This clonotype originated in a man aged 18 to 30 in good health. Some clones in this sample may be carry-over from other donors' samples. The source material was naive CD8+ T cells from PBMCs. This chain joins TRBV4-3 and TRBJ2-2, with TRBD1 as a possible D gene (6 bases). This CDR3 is CASSQAFRDTTGELFF. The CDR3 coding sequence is TGCGCCAGCAGCCAAGCCTTTAGGGACACCACCGGGGAGCTGTTTTTT.